This T cell receptor beta chain was identified in a study of blood T cell repertoires in COVID-19. Profiling relied on immunoSEQ multiplex PCR, and the TCRdb table lists in-frame clones only, not all of them. The sample gives about 17,000 clones, around 94% of which show up once; about 5.8% is in the top ten. CDR3 length equals 15 residues. Germline assignment: CDR1 SGHKS and CDR2 YYEKEE (reference sequence). Trimming removed 5 bases from V and 0 bases from J; junction bases left unmatched: 7. The sequenced sample was peripheral blood. The TCR was taken from a human donor in a cohort sampled during active COVID-19. The rearrangement uses TRBV5-5 and TRBJ2-7, with 8 bases lining up with TRBD2. Here the CDR3 reads CASSAGGSDSYEQYF. CDR3 DNA: TGTGCCAGCAGTGCGGGAGGCTCAGACTCCTACGAGCAGTACTTC.